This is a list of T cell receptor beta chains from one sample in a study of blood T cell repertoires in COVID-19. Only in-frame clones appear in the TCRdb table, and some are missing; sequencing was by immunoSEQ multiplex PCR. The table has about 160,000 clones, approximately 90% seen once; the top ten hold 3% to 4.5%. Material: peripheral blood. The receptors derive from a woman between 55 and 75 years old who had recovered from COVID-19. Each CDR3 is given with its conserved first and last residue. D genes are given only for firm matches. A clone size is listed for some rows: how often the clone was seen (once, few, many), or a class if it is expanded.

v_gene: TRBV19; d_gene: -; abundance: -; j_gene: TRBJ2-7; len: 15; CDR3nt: TGTGCCAGTAGTGCCGAGACAGGAAATCGAAACGAGCAGTACTTC; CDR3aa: CASSAETGNRNEQYF
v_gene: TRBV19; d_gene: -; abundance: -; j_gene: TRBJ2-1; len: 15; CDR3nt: TGTGCCAGTAGTCCCGGTGGAGTGTCCTACAATGAGCAGTTCTTC; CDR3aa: CASSPGGVSYNEQFF
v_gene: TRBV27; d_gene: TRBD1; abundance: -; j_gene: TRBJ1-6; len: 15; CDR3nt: TGTGCCAGCAGTTTATCACAGGGGGCTCAATCACCCCTCCACTTT; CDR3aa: CASSLSQGAQSPLHF
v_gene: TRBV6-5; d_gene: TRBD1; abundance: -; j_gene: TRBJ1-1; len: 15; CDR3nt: TGTGCCAGCACCTCGGCCTCGACAGGGTCCACTGAAGCTTTCTTT; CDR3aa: CASTSASTGSTEAFF
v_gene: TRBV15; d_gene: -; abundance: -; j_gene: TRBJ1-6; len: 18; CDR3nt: TGTGCCACCAGCAGAGAGTCGACTCTTAGCTCCTATAATTCACCCCTCCACTTT; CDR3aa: CATSRESTLSSYNSPLHF
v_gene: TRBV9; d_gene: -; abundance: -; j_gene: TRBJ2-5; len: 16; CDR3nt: TGTGCCAGCAGCGTAGGGGGGGGCCCCCCACAAGAGACCCAGTACTTC; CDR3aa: CASSVGGGPPQETQYF
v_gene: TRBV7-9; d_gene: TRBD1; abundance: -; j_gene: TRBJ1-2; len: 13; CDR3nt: TGTGCCAGCTCAGGGGGAGATAACTATGGCTACACCTTC; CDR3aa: CASSGGDNYGYTF
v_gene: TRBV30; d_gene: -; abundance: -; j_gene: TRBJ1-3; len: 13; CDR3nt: TGTGCCTGGAAACAGGGAGCAGGAAACACCATATATTTT; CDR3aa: CAWKQGAGNTIYF
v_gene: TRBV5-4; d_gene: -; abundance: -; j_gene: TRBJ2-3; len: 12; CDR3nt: TGTGCCAGCAGCTCTAACACAGATACGCAGTATTTT; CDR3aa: CASSSNTDTQYF
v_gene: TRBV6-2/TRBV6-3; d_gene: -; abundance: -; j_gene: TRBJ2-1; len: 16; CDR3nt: TGTGCCAGCAGTTACAGAGGTCTTAGCTCCTACAATGAGCAGTTCTTC; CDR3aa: CASSYRGLSSYNEQFF
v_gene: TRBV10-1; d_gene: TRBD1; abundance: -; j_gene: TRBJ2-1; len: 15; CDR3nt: TGCGCCAGGGACAGGGAAGAAACCTGTTACAATGAGCAGTTCTTC; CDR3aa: CARDREETCYNEQFF
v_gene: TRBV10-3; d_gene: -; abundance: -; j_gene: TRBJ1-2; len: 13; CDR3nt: TGTGCCACCACTCAGGGAGGGGACTATGGCTACACCTTC; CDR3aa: CATTQGGDYGYTF
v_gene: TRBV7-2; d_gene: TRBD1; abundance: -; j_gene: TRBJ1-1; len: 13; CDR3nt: TGTGCCAGCAGCTTTGACAGGGGGTGGGAAGCTTTCTTT; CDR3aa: CASSFDRGWEAFF
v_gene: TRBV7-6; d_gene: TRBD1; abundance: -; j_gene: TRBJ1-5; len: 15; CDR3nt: TGTGCCAGCAGCCGGGGGACAGACCTCCGTCAGCCCCAGCATTTT; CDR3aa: CASSRGTDLRQPQHF
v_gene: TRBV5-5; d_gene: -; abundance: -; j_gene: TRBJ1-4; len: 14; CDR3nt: TGTGCCAGCAGCTCCTACAGGGACGGTGAAAAACTGTTTTTT; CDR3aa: CASSSYRDGEKLFF
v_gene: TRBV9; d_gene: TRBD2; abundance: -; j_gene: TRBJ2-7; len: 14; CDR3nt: TGTGCCAGCAGCGTGAGAGCGGGGGACACGGAGCAGTACTTC; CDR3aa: CASSVRAGDTEQYF
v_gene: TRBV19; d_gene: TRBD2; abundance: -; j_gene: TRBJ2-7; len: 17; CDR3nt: TGTGCCAGTAGTATTTATTCCGGGACTAGCGGCTCCTACGAGCAGTACTTC; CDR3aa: CASSIYSGTSGSYEQYF
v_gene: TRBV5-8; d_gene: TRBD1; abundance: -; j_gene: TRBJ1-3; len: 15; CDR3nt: TGTGCCAGCAGCTTTCAGGGGGCTGACGGAAACACCATATATTTT; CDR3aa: CASSFQGADGNTIYF
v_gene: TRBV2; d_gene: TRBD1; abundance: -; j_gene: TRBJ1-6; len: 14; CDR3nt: TGTGCCAGCAGTGAAGCAGGGGGCGGCTCACCCCTCCACTTT; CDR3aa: CASSEAGGGSPLHF
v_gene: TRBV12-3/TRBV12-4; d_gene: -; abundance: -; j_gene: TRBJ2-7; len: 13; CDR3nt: TGTGCCAGCAGTTTAACAGGCCAGACCGAGCAGTACTTC; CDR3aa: CASSLTGQTEQYF
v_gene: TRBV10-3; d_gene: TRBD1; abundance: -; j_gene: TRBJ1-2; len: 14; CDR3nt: TGTGCCATCAGTCATGACAGGGGTTCATATGGCTACACCTTC; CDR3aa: CAISHDRGSYGYTF
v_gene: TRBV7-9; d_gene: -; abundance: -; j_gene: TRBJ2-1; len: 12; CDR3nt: TGTGCCAGCAGCTTTGAAGCCCCTGAGCAGTTCTTC; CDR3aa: CASSFEAPEQFF
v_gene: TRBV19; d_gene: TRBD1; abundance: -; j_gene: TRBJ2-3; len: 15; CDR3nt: TGTGCCAGTAGGGGACAGGGGGCGGGCACAGATACGCAGTATTTT; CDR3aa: CASRGQGAGTDTQYF
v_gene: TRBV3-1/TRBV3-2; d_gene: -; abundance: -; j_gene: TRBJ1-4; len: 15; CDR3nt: TGTGCCAGCAGCTCCAAAACAGGGTCTAATGAAAAACTGTTTTTT; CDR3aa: CASSSKTGSNEKLFF
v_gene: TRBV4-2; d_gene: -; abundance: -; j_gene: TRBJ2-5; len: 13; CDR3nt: TGTGCCAGCAGCCAACGGACGGGGGAGACCCAGTACTTC; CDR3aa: CASSQRTGETQYF
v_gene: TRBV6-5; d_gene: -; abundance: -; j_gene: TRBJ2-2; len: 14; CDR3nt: TGTGCCAGCAGTTGGAACAGGGAGGGCGGGGAGCTGTTTTTT; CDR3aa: CASSWNREGGELFF
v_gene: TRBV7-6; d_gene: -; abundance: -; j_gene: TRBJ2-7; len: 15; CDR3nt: TGTGCCAGCAGCTTAGGCGTGGAGGGGAGCGACGAGCAGTACTTC; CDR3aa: CASSLGVEGSDEQYF
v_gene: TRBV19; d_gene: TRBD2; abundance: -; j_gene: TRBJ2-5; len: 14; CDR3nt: TGTGCCAGTAATCGGGGGGGATCTCCAGAGACCCAGTACTTC; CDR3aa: CASNRGGSPETQYF
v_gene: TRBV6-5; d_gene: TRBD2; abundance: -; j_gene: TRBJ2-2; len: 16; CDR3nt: TGTGCCAGCAGTTCGCTAGCGGGGGGTACTACCGGGGAGCTGTTTTTT; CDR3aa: CASSSLAGGTTGELFF
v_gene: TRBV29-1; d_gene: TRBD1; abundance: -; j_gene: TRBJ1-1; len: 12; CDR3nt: TGCAGCGTGATGAGGGGGCTCACTGAAGCTTTCTTT; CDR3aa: CSVMRGLTEAFF
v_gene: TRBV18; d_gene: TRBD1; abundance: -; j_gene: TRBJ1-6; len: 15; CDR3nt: TGTGCCAGCTCAGTACAGGGGACCCATAATTCACCCCTCCACTTT; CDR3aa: CASSVQGTHNSPLHF
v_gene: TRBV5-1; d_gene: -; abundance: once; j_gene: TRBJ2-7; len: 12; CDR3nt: TGCGCCAGCAGATTCGGAGAGTACGAGCAGTACTTC; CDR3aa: CASRFGEYEQYF
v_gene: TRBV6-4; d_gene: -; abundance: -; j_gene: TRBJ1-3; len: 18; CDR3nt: TGTGCCAGCAGGCACTGGGGCAAATTGTTATTCTCTGGAAACACCATATATTTT; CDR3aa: CASRHWGKLLFSGNTIYF
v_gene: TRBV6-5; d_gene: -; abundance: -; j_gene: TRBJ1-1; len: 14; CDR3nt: TGTGCCAGCAGAGTGGGACACGGCAACACTGAAGCTTTCTTT; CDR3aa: CASRVGHGNTEAFF
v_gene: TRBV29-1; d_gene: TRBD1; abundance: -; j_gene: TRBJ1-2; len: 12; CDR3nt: TGCAGCGTCCTACAGGGGAGCTATGGCTACACCTTC; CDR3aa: CSVLQGSYGYTF
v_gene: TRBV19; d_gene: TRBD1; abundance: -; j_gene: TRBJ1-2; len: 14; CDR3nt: TGTGCCAGTAGTATAGGGACAGGGGGCTATGGCTACACCTTC; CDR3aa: CASSIGTGGYGYTF
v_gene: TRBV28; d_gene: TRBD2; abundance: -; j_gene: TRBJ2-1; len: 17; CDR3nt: TGTGCCAGCAGGCCCCCCCTTCTAGCGGGGGGTTACAATGAGCAGTTCTTC; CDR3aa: CASRPPLLAGGYNEQFF
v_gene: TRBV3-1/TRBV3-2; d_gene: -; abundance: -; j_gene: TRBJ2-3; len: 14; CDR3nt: TGTGCCGGCAGCCAGGGGGGGCAAACAGATACGCAGTATTTT; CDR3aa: CAGSQGGQTDTQYF
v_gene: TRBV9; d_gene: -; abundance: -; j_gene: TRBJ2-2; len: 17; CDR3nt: TGTGCCAGCAGCGTACCGTCGGCAGGGCTGGGCAACGGGGAGCTGTTTTTT; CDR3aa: CASSVPSAGLGNGELFF
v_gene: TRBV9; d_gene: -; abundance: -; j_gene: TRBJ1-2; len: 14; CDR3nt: TGTGCCAGCAGCGTAGCGCCGGCCGGAGAGGGCTACACCTTC; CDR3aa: CASSVAPAGEGYTF
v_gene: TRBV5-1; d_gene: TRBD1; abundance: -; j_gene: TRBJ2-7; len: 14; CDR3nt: TGCGCCAGCAGCTGGACAGGGGCGGGTGGCGAGCAGTACTTC; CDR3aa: CASSWTGAGGEQYF
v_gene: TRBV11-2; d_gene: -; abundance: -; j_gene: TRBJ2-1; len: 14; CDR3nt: TGTGCCAGCAGCTTGGGACAAGCCTACAATGAGCAGTTCTTC; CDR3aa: CASSLGQAYNEQFF
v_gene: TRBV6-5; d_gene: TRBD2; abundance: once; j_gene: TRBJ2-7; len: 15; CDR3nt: TGTGCCAGCAGTTACTCTTCGGGGGGGTCCTACGAGCAGTACTTC; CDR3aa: CASSYSSGGSYEQYF
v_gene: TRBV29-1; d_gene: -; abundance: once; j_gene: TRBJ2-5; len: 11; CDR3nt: TGCAGCGCCCTAAGGGGCCAAACCCAGTACTTC; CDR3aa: CSALRGQTQYF
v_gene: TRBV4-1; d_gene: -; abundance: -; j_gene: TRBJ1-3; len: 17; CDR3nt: TGCGCCAGCAGCCAAGCAATCGGCAGGGCAGCTGGAAACACCATATATTTT; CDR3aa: CASSQAIGRAAGNTIYF
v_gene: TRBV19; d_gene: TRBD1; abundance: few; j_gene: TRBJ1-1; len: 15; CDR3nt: TGTGCCAGTAGTATATCCGGACAGGTGAACACTGAAGCTTTCTTT; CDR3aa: CASSISGQVNTEAFF
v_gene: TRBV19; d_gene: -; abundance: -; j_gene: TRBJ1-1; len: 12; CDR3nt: TGTGCCAGTGGGGGGAGGAACACTGAAGCTTTCTTT; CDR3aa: CASGGRNTEAFF